A single sample is the source of the 15 T cell receptor beta chains below, sequenced in a study of T cell repertoires in cytomegalovirus infection. From the reads, TCRdb called clonotypes with MiXCR, one entry per CDR3 protein. Of some 560,000 distinct CDR3 sequences in the sample, roughly 43% are singletons; the top ten hold 48%. These receptors have no identified antigens. The source material was cultured PBMCs, sampled from culture after CMV antigen stimulation. All receptors come from a human donor in good health (CMV status not recorded). Some clones in this sample may be carry-over from other donors' samples.

This clonotype has a handful of counts. The rearrangement joins TRBV19 to TRBJ2-1; 13 nucleotides line up with TRBD2. V shed 6 bases, J shed 1 base, and the junction held 15 bases outside the gene matches. The CDR3 spans 20 residues. CDR1 is LNHDA, CDR2 SQIVND, per germline (reference sequence). The CDR3 DNA is TGTGCCAGTAGCACTTCGATGCTACTAGCGGGGGGGCTTTCCTACAATGAGCAGTTCTTC. It encodes CASSTSMLLAGGLSYNEQFF.

This rearrangement joins TRBV7-2 to TRBJ2-2, with 13 bases lining up with TRBD2. V dropped 8 bases and J dropped 5; count of bases not matched to a gene: 5. This CDR3 comprises 15 residues. CDR1 SGHTA and CDR2 FQGNSA come from the germline V gene. CDR3 sequence: CASGTSGAGTGELFF. CDR3 coding DNA: TGTGCCAGCGGGACTAGCGGGGCCGGAACCGGGGAGCTGTTTTTT.

The table lists this clonotype with a count of one. This chain joins TRBV7-9 and TRBJ1-1, with D possibly matching TRBD1 (6 bases). The CDR3 is made up of 12 amino acids. Trimming shortened V by 0 bases and J by 14 bases, and 13 bases separated the two germline ends. Germline V gene lookup returns CDR1 SEHNR and CDR2 FQNEAQ (reference sequence). The CDR3 nucleotides are TGTGCCAGCAGCTTAGCTGGGGGCGTGATCTTCTTT. Translated, it gives CASSLAGGVIFF.

The gene calls are TRBV7-6 and TRBJ2-1; D may be TRBD2 (6 bases). The CDR3 sequence is 13 residues long. From germline, CDR1 is SGHVS and CDR2 FNYEAQ. V dropped 5 bases and J dropped 9 bases, with 14 bases sitting between them. The CDR3 sequence is CASSTPPRGEQFF. The DNA for the CDR3 is TGTGCCAGCAGCACCCCACCGCGGGGTGAGCAGTTCTTC.

This clonotype has more than one count but fewer than ten. The gene calls are TRBV7-2 and TRBJ1-2; the match to TRBD1 covers 8 bases. CDR1 is SGHTA and CDR2 is FQGNSA in the germline V gene. The CDR3 runs to 14 residues. V trimming: 3 bases; J trimming: 4 bases; junction bases outside the gene matches: 4. The CDR3 region has the DNA TGTGCCAGCAGCTTTCCAGGGGGCGGCTATGGCTACACCTTC. Translation gives CASSFPGGGYGYTF.

The chain is built from TRBV20-1 and TRBJ2-1; 9 nucleotides align to TRBD2. The V gene's germline CDR1 is DFQATT and CDR2 SNEGSKA (reference sequence). The CDR3 consists of 20 residues. Trimming took 1 base from V and 1 from J; bases not matched to a gene: 17. For the CDR3, the DNA is TGCAGTGCTAGAGTTCGTAGCTCACGCGGGGGGGGGGTATCCTACAATGAGCAGTTCTTC. Its protein is CSARVRSSRGGGVSYNEQFF.

This rearrangement joins TRBV7-8 to TRBJ2-5; D unresolved. The CDR3 contains 14 residues. Germline lookup yields CDR1 SGHVS and CDR2 FQNEAQ. V shed 6 bases and J shed 4 bases, with 15 bases lying between them. The CDR3 spells CASSSRARRETQYF. The CDR3 DNA reads as TGTGCCAGCAGTAGCCGGGCTAGGCGAGAGACCCAGTACTTC.

In its sample, this clonotype was seen a few times. This chain connects TRBV12-3 or TRBV12-4 to TRBJ2-1; D assignment may be TRBD1 or TRBD2 (5 bases each). The germline V and J ends were trimmed by 6 bases and 5 bases, with 14 bases remaining between them. The CDR3 totals 14 residues. CDR3 amino acids: CASRPGRGNNEQFF. DNA of the CDR3: TGTGCCAGCAGGCCGGGACGGGGAAACAATGAGCAGTTCTTC.

The genes are TRBV12-3 or TRBV12-4 and TRBJ2-2; 9 positions match TRBD2. There are 15 residues in the CDR3. With 3 bases clipped from V and 7 bases from J, the junction kept 6 bases outside the gene matches. The CDR3 DNA is TGTGCCAGCAGTTTCGCGGGGGGGTTAGGCGGGGAGCTGTTTTTT. This translates into CASSFAGGLGGELFF.

The chain combines TRBV2 with TRBJ1-2, with D hard to call. CDR1 is SNHLY and CDR2 is FYNNEI in the germline V gene. With 4 bases removed from V and 4 bases from J, the gap between germline ends came to 13 bases. The length of the CDR3 is 14 residues. CDR3 sequence (DNA): TGTGCCAGCAGTGTGGGGTGGAGTAGCTATGGCTACACCTTC. The encoded protein is CASSVGWSSYGYTF. The variable domain in full, with the rest retrieved from reference TRBV2 and TRBJ1-2, is EPEVTQTPSHQVTQMGQEVILRCVPISNHLYFYWYRQILGQKVEFLVSFYNNEISEKSEIFDDQFSVERPDGSNFTLKIRSTKLEDSAMYFCASSVGWSSYGYTFGSGTRLTVV.

The chain recombines TRBV6-6 with TRBJ1-2, with 8 bases matching TRBD1. V lost 5 bases to trimming and J lost 7 bases; unmatched junction nucleotides: 6. Germline V gene data show CDR1 as MNHNY and CDR2 as SVGAGI (reference sequence). The CDR3 extends over 13 amino acids. This CDR3 is CASSRTGGGGYTF. CDR3 nucleotides: TGTGCCAGCAGTCGAACAGGGGGGGGTGGCTACACCTTC.

This clonotype was picked up a small number of times. V is TRBV7-4 and J is TRBJ1-2; tentative D call: TRBD1 (5 bases). Trimming pared 1 base from V and 4 bases from J, leaving 16 bases between. CDR3 length: 16 amino acids. Germline CDR1 reads SGHVT; CDR2 reads SQSDAQ. This chain's CDR3 is CASSLGRGAQSYGYTF. CDR3 nucleotides: TGTGCCAGCAGCTTAGGACGTGGGGCGCAGAGCTATGGCTACACCTTC.

The rearrangement uses TRBV2 and TRBJ1-2, with 11 bases fitting TRBD1. J was trimmed by 6 bases and V by 6 bases; bases with no gene match: 9. The CDR3 length is 15 residues. The germline V gene encodes CDR1 SNHLY and CDR2 FYNNEI. The CDR3 DNA reads as TGTGCCAGCAGACCGGACAGGGGGCTTGTGAATGGCTACACCTTC. It codes for CASRPDRGLVNGYTF.

The sample holds one count of this clonotype. The DNA for the CDR3 is TGTGCCAGCAGATACAACGTTTTTGGGGCACGGAGAACTGAAGCTTTCTTT. Translation: CASRYNVFGARRTEAFF. The chain joins TRBV6-1 to TRBJ1-1; a possible D gene is TRBD1 (5 bases). V lost 6 bases to trimming and J lost 5 bases, with 25 bases between them. The CDR3 spans 17 residues. Germline V lookup: CDR1 MNHNS, CDR2 SASEGT.

As regards this clonotype: This CDR3 fails to terminate in the conserved phenylalanine or tryptophan, so it likely reflects a read error. The V and J genes are TRBV7-2 and TRBJ2-7; 8 bases match TRBD2. The germline V gene has CDR1 SGHTA and CDR2 FQGNSA. After removal of 2 bases from V and 4 bases from J, the junction contained 4 bases not matched to a gene. The CDR3 contains 14 residues. The CDR3 here is CASSLSGGGYEQYS. CDR3 nucleotide sequence: TGTGCCAGCAGCTTATCCGGGGGGGGGTACGAGCAGTACTCC.